This entry describes one TCR beta chain. Its target is not known. The sample originates from a study of T-cell reconstitution after alpha-beta-depleted transplantation in children. Findings and limits, study-wide: T-cell counts and diversity at one year post-transplant came mainly from newly produced T cells.

Unique molecular identifiers tagged the TCRbeta library. MiXCR, applied by TCRdb to the PCR reads, yields one record per CDR3 protein. Altogether some 290,000 distinct CDR3 sequences are present, around 25% being singletons, with the ten largest covering approximately 11%. Germline V gene data show CDR1 as MGHRA and CDR2 as YSYEKL. The V and J ends lost 4 bases and 0 bases respectively, with 9 bases between them. The CDR3 totals 15 residues. The V call is TRBV4-1, the J call TRBJ2-2; unclear D gene. The sequenced sample was PBMCs, mostly from graft donor cells, obtained 180 days after TCRalphabeta/CD19-depleted stem cell transplant. This receptor was taken from a male patient aged 10-17 years who had a stem cell transplant for acute lymphoblastic leukemia, so the T cells may come from the graft donor. CDR3 in DNA: TGCGCCAGCAGCCGACTTTCCGCGAACACCGGGGAGCTGTTTTTT. As protein: CASSRLSANTGELFF.